The next 17 T cell receptor beta chains were all read from a single sample in a study of beta chain features in type 1 diabetes. The investigators reverse transcribed all of the isolated RNA, so they sequenced expressed TCRB transcripts. Generated by immunoSEQ multiplex PCR, the TCRdb table keeps only in-frame clones and is missing some. Here the sample spans roughly 240,000 clones, around 24% being singletons. General study points: People with Type 1 diabetes carried modestly yet significantly shorter TCRB CDR3s in all four CD4+ subsets.

Antigen specificity for these receptors is unknown. The sample taken for sequencing was naive CD4+ T cells from blood. Every receptor here comes from a woman aged 25-40 years with type 1 diabetes.

The sample holds a few counts of this clone. The chain is built from TRBV7-9 and TRBJ1-2, with 8 bases aligning to TRBD1. Germline-derived CDR1 and CDR2 are SEHNR and FQNEAQ (reference sequence). V shed 0 bases and J 7 bases; nucleotides not matched to a gene: 10. The CDR3 runs to 16 residues. The DNA for the CDR3 is TGTGCCAGCAGCTTAGCCGGGACAGGCCCTTATACTGGCTACACCTTC. Its translation: CASSLAGTGPYTGYTF.

This chain links TRBV2 with TRBJ1-3; D perhaps matches TRBD1 (6 bases). Germline V lookup: CDR1 SNHLY, CDR2 FYNNEI. The CDR3 sequence is 15 residues long. V shed 7 bases and J shed 0 bases, with 13 bases lying between them. The CDR3: CASIGGQSSGNTIYF. The DNA of the CDR3 is TGTGCCAGCATCGGTGGACAGAGCTCTGGAAACACCATATATTTT.

This chain uses TRBV4-1 with TRBJ1-1; 9 bases are shared with TRBD1. Germline V CDR1 and CDR2: MGHRA, YSYEKL. With 3 bases clipped from V and 5 bases from J, the junction kept 22 bases outside the gene matches. CDR3 length equals 20 residues. CDR3 residues: CASSHHREHRGRRVWTEAFF. The CDR3 DNA is TGCGCCAGCAGCCACCACAGGGAACACAGGGGGCGGAGGGTGTGGACTGAAGCTTTCTTT.

This clone was counted between two and nine times. The chain links TRBV19 to TRBJ1-5; D is undetermined. The CDR3 contains 13 residues. Germline CDR1 LNHDA, CDR2 SQIVND (reference sequence). V was trimmed by 5 bases and J by 3 bases, leaving 8 bases between them. The CDR3 nucleotides are TGTGCCAGTAGTGGCCAGTTCAATCAGCCCCAGCATTTT. Amino acid sequence: CASSGQFNQPQHF.

This clone has just a few counts. This sequence joins TRBV2 and TRBJ2-7, with D possibly being TRBD2 (6 bases). Germline V gives CDR1 SNHLY, CDR2 FYNNEI. The length of the CDR3 is 14 residues. The V gene lost 9 bases and the J gene lost 0 bases, with 15 bases spanning the gap. The CDR3 is CARGKGRSSYEQYF. The CDR3 DNA is TGTGCCAGGGGGAAGGGGAGGAGCTCCTACGAGCAGTACTTC.

This clone was observed a handful of times. The chain employs TRBV5-6 and TRBJ1-2; D is possibly TRBD1 (5 bases). Trimming pared 3 bases from V and 8 bases from J, leaving 17 bases between. The CDR3 loop spans 14 amino acids. Germline V gives CDR1 SGHDT, CDR2 YYEEEE. The CDR3 here is CASSWRGPSRGYTF. CDR3 DNA: TGTGCCAGCAGCTGGAGGGGACCTAGCCGGGGCTACACCTTC.

The genes are TRBV29-1 and TRBJ1-5; no reliable D call. CDR1 and CDR2 (germline): SQVTM, ANQGSEA. V was pared by 4 bases and J by 3 bases, with 10 bases between. The CDR3 has 13 residues. The CDR3 region is CSVAQSYNQPQHF. CDR3 nucleotide sequence: TGCAGCGTTGCACAGTCTTACAATCAGCCCCAGCATTTT. The whole variable domain, filled in from reference TRBV29-1 and TRBJ1-5, reads SAVISQKPSRDICQRGTSLTIQCQVDSQVTMMFWYRQQPGQSLTLIATANQGSEATYESGFVIDKFPISRPNLTFSTLTVSNMSPEDSSIYLCSVAQSYNQPQHFGDGTRLSIL.

The gene calls are TRBV28 and TRBJ2-7, with 7 nucleotides matching TRBD1. From germline, CDR1 is MDHEN and CDR2 SYDVKM. The trim removed 6 bases at V and 1 base at J, leaving 6 bases unmatched. This CDR3 is built from 14 residues. The CDR3 loop is CASSRPGQSYEQYF. CDR3 DNA sequence: TGTGCCAGCAGCCGACCGGGACAGTCCTACGAGCAGTACTTC.

The chain uses TRBV9 and TRBJ1-1; no reliable D call. The CDR3 is made up of 14 amino acids. V gave up 0 bases and J gave up 2 bases, with 8 bases separating them. Germline values: CDR1 SGDLS, CDR2 YYNGEE. The CDR3: CASSVVDTNTEAFF. DNA of the CDR3: TGTGCCAGCAGCGTAGTCGACACAAACACTGAAGCTTTCTTT.

The chain links TRBV19 to TRBJ2-1, with a tentative D call TRBD2 (6 bases). CDR1 and CDR2 from the germline V gene are LNHDA and SQIVND (reference sequence). Trimming took off 5 bases at V and 4 bases at J, with 12 bases between the two ends. The CDR3 runs to 14 residues. The CDR3 region has the DNA TGTGCCAGTAGTTACGCTAGCGCGTACAATGAGCAGTTCTTC. Its protein is CASSYASAYNEQFF.

V gene TRBV5-1 combines with J gene TRBJ2-1, with 8 bases identical to TRBD2. This CDR3 is 14 amino acids long. J gave up 6 bases and V 5 bases, and 7 bases lay outside the gene matches. Germline CDR1 SGHRS, CDR2 YFSETQ. This CDR3 reads CASRTGGPVNEQFF. The CDR3 DNA is TGCGCCAGCAGGACGGGAGGGCCTGTCAATGAGCAGTTCTTC.

There are a few counts of this clone. The chain uses TRBV7-3 and TRBJ2-3, with 8 bases matching TRBD2. V was clipped by 3 bases and J by 5 bases; unmatched bases: 4. Per germline, CDR1 SGHTA and CDR2 FQGTGA. This CDR3 is 14 amino acids long. The CDR3 loop is CASSFSAGGDTQYF. The CDR3 nucleotides read TGTGCCAGCAGCTTCTCTGCGGGAGGAGATACGCAGTATTTT.

This clone has a handful of counts. V usage is TRBV18 and J usage is TRBJ1-2; D unclear. Germline-derived CDR1 and CDR2 are KGHSH and LQKENI. This CDR3 has 13 amino acids. V lost 3 bases and J lost 7, with 12 bases in between. The CDR3 here is CASSPSWEAGYTF. DNA of the CDR3: TGTGCCAGCTCACCCTCGTGGGAGGCTGGCTACACCTTC. Supplemented by reference TRBV18 and TRBJ1-2, the full variable domain reads NAGVMQNPRHLVRRRGQEARLRCSPMKGHSHVYWYRQLPEEGLKFMVYLQKENIIDESGMPKERFSAEFPKEGPSILRIQQVVRGDSAAYFCASSPSWEAGYTFGSGTRLTVV.

This sequence joins TRBV18 and TRBJ2-7, with 9 bases fitting TRBD2. J was trimmed by 7 bases and V by 0 bases; bases with no gene match: 7. CDR3 length equals 15 residues. Germline CDR1 and CDR2: KGHSH and LQKENI. CDR3 residues: CASSPPSREGREQYF. The DNA of the CDR3 is TGTGCCAGCTCACCACCTTCGCGGGAGGGCCGGGAGCAGTACTTC.

This clone has only a few counts. As DNA, the CDR3 is TGCGCCAGCAGCTTGGGCCCTGCTGTTCCCACGTTGCGGGCGACCTACGAGCAGTACTTC. Translation: CASSLGPAVPTLRATYEQYF. This chain links TRBV5-1 with TRBJ2-7; a possible D gene is TRBD2 (5 bases). The CDR3 consists of 20 residues. From germline, CDR1 is SGHRS and CDR2 YFSETQ. The V and J ends lost 0 bases and 2 bases respectively, with 27 bases between them.

The rearrangement joins TRBV5-1 to TRBJ2-3, with no clear D. Trimming shortened V by 0 bases and J by 10 bases, and 12 bases separated the two germline ends. The CDR3 spans 13 residues. The germline V gene has CDR1 SGHRS and CDR2 YFSETQ. The CDR3 DNA is TGCGCCAGCAGCTTGGAAATCGGAGACGCGCAGTATTTT. Its protein product is CASSLEIGDAQYF.

This chain links TRBV11-1 with TRBJ2-7; D is perhaps TRBD2 (5 bases). Per germline, CDR1 SGHAT and CDR2 FQDESV (reference sequence). Trimming took off 2 bases at V and 2 bases at J, with 10 bases between the two ends. This CDR3 is built from 14 residues. The CDR3 loop is CASSLNGNTYEQYF. CDR3 sequence (DNA): TGTGCCAGCAGCTTAAACGGGAATACCTACGAGCAGTACTTC. Combining the CDR3 with reference TRBV11-1 and TRBJ2-7 gives the whole variable domain EAEVAQSPRYKITEKSQAVAFWCDPISGHATLYWYRQILGQGPELLVQFQDESVVDDSQLPKDRFSAERLKGVDSTLKIQPAELGDSAMYLCASSLNGNTYEQYFGPGTRLTVT.